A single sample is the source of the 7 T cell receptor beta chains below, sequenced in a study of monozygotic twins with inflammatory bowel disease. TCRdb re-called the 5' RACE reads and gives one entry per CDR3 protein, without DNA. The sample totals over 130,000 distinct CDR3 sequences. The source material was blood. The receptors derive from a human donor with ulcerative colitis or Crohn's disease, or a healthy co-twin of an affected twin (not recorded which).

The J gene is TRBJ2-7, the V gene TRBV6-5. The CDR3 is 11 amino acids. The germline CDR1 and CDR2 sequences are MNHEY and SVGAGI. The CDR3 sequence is CASGSFGEQYF.

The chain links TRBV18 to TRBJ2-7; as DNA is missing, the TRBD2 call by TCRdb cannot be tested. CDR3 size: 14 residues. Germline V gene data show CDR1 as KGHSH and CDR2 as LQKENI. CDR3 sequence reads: CASSPRDSTYEQYF.

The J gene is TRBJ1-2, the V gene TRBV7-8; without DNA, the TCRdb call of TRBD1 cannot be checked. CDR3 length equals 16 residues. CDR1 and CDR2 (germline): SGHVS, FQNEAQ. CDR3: CASSLGRTGGNYGYTF.

The CDR3 reads CASSTQRSQSPYEQYF. The chain couples TRBV7-9 to TRBJ2-7; no DNA is available, so the TRBD2 call from TCRdb remains unchecked. CDR3 size: 16 residues. Looked up from germline, CDR1 is SEHNR and CDR2 is FQNEAQ (reference sequence).

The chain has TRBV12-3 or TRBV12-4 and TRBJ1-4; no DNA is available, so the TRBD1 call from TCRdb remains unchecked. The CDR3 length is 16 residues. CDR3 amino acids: CASQKGPSNYDEKLFF.

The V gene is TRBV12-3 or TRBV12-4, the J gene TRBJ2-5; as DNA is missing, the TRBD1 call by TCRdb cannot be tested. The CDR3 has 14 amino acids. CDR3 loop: CASSLWGGQETQYF.

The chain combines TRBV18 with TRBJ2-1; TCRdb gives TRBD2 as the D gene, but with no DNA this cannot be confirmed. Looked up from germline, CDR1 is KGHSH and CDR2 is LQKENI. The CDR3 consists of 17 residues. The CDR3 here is CASSPMDSSGGLSEQFF.